The 4 T cell receptor beta chains in this list originate from one sample, sequenced in a study of T cells after yellow fever vaccination. MiXCR, run by TCRdb on the 5' RACE reads, gives a single entry per CDR3 protein. Of about 58,000 distinct CDR3 sequences in the sample, more than 5.5% were seen once. The material sequenced was CD8+ T cells sorted from PBMCs, taken on the day of the first yellow fever vaccination. These receptors originate from a man aged 18-30 years who received the YFV17D yellow fever vaccine.

At least ten counts were recorded for this clonotype. The rearrangement joins TRBV1 to TRBJ2-7. TRBV1 is recorded as a pseudogene. The CDR3 is 16 residues long. The DNA for the CDR3 is TGCACCAGCAGCCACAAAGGACGGTCTGTATACTACGAGCAGTACGTC. Translation gives CTSSHKGRSVYYEQYV.

This clonotype was recorded at least ten times. The V and J genes are TRBV2 and TRBJ2-3; 10 bases are shared with TRBD2. The CDR3 has 19 residues. V lost 0 bases to trimming and J lost 3 bases; unmatched junction nucleotides: 12. The germline V gene has CDR1 SNHLY and CDR2 FYNNEI. The CDR3 DNA reads TGTGCCAGCAGTGAAGCCGGCCTCCACGAACTAGCGGGGACAGATACGCAGTATTTT. This sequence encodes CASSEAGLHELAGTDTQYF.

Many counts were recorded for this clonotype. The rearrangement joins TRBV20-1 to TRBJ1-5; D remains ambiguous. Trimming stripped 6 bases from V and 2 bases from J, with 11 bases between. Per the germline V gene, CDR1 is DFQATT and CDR2 is SNEGSKA (reference sequence). The CDR3 has 13 amino acids. The CDR3 coding sequence is TGCAGTGCATCTTATACTGGCAATCAGCCCCAGCATTTT. Translating it yields CSASYTGNQPQHF.

The gene calls are TRBV4-3 and TRBJ2-7; no clear D. Trimming removed 1 base at V and 2 bases at J, with 6 bases between. There are 13 residues in the CDR3. Germline values: CDR1 LGHNA, CDR2 YSLEER. This CDR3 is CASSQGVTYEQYF. The CDR3 DNA sequence: TGCGCCAGCAGCCAAGGGGTAACCTACGAGCAGTACTTC.